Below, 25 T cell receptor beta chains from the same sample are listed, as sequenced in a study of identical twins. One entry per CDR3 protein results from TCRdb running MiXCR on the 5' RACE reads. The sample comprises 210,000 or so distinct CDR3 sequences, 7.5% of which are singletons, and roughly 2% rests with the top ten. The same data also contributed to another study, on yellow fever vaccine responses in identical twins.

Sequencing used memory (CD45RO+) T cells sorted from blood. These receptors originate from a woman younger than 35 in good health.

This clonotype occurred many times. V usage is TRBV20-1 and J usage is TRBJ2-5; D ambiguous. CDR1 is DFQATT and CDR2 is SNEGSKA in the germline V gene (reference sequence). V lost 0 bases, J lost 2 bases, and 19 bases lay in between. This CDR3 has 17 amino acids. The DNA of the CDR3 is TGCAGTGCTAGAGAGCTCGAAGGGAAGACCCAACAAGAGACCCAGTACTTC. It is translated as CSARELEGKTQQETQYF.

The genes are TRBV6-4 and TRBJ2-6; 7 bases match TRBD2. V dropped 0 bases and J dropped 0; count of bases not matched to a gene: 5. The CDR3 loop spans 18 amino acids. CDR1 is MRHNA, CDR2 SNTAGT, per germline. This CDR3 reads CASSDSPSGISGANVLTF. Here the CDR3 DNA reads TGTGCCAGCAGTGACTCGCCTAGCGGAATCTCTGGGGCCAACGTCCTGACTTTC.

The CDR3 loop is CASSQTRDRAKTGELFF. Written as DNA, the CDR3 is TGTGCCAGCAGCCAAACCAGAGACAGGGCTAAGACCGGGGAGCTGTTTTTT. This chain joins TRBV3-1 and TRBJ2-2, with TRBD1 identical over 7 bases. The CDR3 loop spans 17 amino acids. V gave up 2 bases and J gave up 5 bases; unmatched junction bases: 11. The germline gives CDR1 LGHDT, CDR2 YNNKEL (reference sequence).

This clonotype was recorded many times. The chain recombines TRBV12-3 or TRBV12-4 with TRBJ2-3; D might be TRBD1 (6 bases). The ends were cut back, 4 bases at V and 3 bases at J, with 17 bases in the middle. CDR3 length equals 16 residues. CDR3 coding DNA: TGTGCCAGCAGTTCAGGACAGTTCCCAGGGACAGATACGCAGTATTTT. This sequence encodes CASSSGQFPGTDTQYF.

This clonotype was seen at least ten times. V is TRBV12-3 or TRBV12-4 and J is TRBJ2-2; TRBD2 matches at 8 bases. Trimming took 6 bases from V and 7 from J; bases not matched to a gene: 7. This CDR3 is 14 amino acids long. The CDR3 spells CASSTGGPFGELFF. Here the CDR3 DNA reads TGTGCCAGCAGCACGGGGGGGCCCTTCGGGGAGCTGTTTTTT.

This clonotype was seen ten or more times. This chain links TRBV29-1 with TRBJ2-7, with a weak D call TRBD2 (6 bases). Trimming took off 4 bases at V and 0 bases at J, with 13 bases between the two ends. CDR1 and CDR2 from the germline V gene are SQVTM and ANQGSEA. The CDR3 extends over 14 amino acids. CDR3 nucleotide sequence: TGCAGCGTTGTTTCGGGACTGAGCTCCTACGAGCAGTACTTC. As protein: CSVVSGLSSYEQYF.

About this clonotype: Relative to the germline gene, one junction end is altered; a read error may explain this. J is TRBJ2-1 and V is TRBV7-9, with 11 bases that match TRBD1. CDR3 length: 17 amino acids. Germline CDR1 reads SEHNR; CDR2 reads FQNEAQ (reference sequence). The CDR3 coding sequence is TGTGCCAGCAGCTTAAAGGACAGGGGGCCCTCCTTCAATGAGCAGTTCTTC. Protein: CASSLKDRGPSFNEQFF.

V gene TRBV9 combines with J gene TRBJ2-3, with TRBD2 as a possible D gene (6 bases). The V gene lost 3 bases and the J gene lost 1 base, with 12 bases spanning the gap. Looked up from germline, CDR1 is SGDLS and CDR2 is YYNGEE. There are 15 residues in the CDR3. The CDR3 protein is CASSAGRWGTDTQYF. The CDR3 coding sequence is TGTGCCAGCAGCGCCGGGAGATGGGGCACAGATACGCAGTATTTT.

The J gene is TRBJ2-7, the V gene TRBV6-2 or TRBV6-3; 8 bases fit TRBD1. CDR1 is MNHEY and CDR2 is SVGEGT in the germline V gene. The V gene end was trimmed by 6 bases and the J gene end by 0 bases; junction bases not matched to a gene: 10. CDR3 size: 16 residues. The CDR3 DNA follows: TGTGCCAGCAGGACTACCCGGACAGGGAACTCCTACGAGCAGTACTTC. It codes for CASRTTRTGNSYEQYF.

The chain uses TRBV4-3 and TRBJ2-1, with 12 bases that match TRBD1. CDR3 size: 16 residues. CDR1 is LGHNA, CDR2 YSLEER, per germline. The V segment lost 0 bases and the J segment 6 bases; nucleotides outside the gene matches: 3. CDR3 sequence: CASSQEGTGGFNEQFF. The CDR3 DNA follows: TGCGCCAGCAGCCAAGAAGGGACAGGGGGCTTCAATGAGCAGTTCTTC.

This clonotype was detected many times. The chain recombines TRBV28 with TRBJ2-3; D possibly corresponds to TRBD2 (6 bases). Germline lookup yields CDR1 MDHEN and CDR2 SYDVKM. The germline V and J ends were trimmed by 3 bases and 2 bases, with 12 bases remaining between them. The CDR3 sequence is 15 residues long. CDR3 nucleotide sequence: TGTGCCAGCAGTTTGGGAGCGGGCGACACAGATACGCAGTATTTT. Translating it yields CASSLGAGDTDTQYF. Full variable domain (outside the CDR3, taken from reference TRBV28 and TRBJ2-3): DVKVTQSSRYLVKRTGEKVFLECVQDMDHENMFWYRQDPGLGLRLIYFSYDVKMKEKGDIPEGYSVSREKKERFSLILESASTNQTSMYLCASSLGAGDTDTQYFGPGTRLTVL.

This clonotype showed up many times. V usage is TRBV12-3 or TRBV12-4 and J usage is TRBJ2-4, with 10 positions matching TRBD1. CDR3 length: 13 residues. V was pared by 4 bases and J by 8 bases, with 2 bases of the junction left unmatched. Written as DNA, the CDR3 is TGTGCCAGCAGTTCGGACAGGGGGGACATTCAGTACTTC. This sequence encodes CASSSDRGDIQYF.

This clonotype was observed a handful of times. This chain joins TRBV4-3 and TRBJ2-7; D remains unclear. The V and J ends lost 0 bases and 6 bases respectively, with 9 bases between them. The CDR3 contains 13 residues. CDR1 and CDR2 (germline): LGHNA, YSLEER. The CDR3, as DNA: TGCGCCAGCAGCCAAGATAATTTTGGCGAGCAGTACTTC. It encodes CASSQDNFGEQYF.

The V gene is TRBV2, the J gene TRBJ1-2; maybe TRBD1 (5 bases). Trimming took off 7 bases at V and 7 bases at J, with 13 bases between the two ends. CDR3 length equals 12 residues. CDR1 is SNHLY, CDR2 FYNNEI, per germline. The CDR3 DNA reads TGTGCCAGCAAAAGGGGACTCGGTGGCTACACCTTC. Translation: CASKRGLGGYTF.

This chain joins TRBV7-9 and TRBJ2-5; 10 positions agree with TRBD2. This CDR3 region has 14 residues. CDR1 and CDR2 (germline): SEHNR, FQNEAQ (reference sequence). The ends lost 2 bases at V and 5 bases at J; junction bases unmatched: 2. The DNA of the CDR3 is TGTGCCAGCAGCTTACCTAGCGGGAGTGAGACCCAGTACTTC. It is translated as CASSLPSGSETQYF.

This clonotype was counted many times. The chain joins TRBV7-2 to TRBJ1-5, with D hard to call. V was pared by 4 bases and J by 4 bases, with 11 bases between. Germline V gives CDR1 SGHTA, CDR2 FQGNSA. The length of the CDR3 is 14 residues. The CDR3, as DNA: TGTGCCAGCAGCTCGATGGACTTGAATCAGCCCCAGCATTTT. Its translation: CASSSMDLNQPQHF.

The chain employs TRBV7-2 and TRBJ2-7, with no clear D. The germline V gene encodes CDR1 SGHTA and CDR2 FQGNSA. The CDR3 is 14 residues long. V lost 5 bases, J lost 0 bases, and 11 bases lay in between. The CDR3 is CASSRPGASYEQYF. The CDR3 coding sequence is TGTGCCAGCAGCCGACCAGGAGCCTCCTACGAGCAGTACTTC. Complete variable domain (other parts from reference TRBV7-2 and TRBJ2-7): GAGVSQSPSNKVTEKGKDVELRCDPISGHTALYWYRQSLGQGLEFLIYFQGNSAPDKSGLPSDRFSAERTGGSVSTLTIQRTQQEDSAVYLCASSRPGASYEQYFGPGTRLTVT.

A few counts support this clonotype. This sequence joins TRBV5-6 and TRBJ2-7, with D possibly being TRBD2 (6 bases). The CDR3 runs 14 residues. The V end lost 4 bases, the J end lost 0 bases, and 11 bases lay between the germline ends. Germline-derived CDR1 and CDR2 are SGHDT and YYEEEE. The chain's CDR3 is CASSPRLDSYEQYF. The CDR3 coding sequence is TGTGCCAGCAGCCCCCGACTAGACTCCTACGAGCAGTACTTC.

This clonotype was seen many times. The CDR3 sequence: CASSLAGRNTDTQYF. The CDR3 DNA is TGCGCCAGCAGCTTGGCGGGCAGAAACACAGATACGCAGTATTTT. The V call is TRBV5-1, the J call TRBJ2-3; D is undetermined. The CDR3 loop spans 15 amino acids. CDR1 is SGHRS, CDR2 YFSETQ, per germline. Trimming cost V 0 bases and J 2 bases, with 10 bases left between them.

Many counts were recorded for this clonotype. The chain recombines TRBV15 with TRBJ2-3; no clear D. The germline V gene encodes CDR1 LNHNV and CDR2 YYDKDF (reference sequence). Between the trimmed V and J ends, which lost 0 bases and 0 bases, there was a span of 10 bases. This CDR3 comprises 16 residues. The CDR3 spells CATSRDGGSSTDTQYF. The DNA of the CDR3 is TGTGCCACCAGCAGAGATGGCGGCTCTAGCACAGATACGCAGTATTTT.

The CDR3 DNA sequence: TGTGCCAGCAGGATTAAGGGGGGGCCAGAAGAGACCCAGTACTTC. This gives the protein CASRIKGGPEETQYF. V usage is TRBV6-1 and J usage is TRBJ2-5; a weak D match, TRBD2 (7 bases). Trimming removed 6 bases at V and 3 bases at J, with 17 bases between. This CDR3 region has 15 residues. Germline V gene lookup returns CDR1 MNHNS and CDR2 SASEGT.

The CDR3: CSARRTGQGRVSDTGELFF. The CDR3 DNA follows: TGCAGTGCTAGACGCACGGGACAGGGGAGGGTGTCGGACACCGGGGAGCTGTTTTTT. The chain joins TRBV20-1 to TRBJ2-2; TRBD1 matches 10 bases. Germline trimming cut 2 bases from V and 3 bases from J; bases unmatched to any gene: 15. Germline V gives CDR1 DFQATT, CDR2 SNEGSKA (reference sequence). The CDR3 is made up of 19 amino acids.

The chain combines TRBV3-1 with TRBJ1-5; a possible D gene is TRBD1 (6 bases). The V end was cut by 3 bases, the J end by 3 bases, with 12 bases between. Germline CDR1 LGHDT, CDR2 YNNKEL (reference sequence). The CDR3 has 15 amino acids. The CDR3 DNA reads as TGTGCCAGCAGCCAGGGTGGACAGCCCAATCAGCCCCAGCATTTT. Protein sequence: CASSQGGQPNQPQHF.

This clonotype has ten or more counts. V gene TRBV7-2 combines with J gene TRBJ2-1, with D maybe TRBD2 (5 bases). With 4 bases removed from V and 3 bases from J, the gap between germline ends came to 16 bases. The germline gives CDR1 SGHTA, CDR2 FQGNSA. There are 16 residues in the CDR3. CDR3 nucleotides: TGTGCCAGCAGCTCGCCCCCCGGGGTCCACTACAATGAGCAGTTCTTC. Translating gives CASSSPPGVHYNEQFF.

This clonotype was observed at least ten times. CDR3 coding DNA: TGTGCCAGCAGCTTAGAACAGGGAAGTTCACCCCTCCACTTT. Translation: CASSLEQGSSPLHF. This chain connects TRBV13 to TRBJ1-6; possible D gene TRBD1, 6 bases. The ends were cut back, 1 base at V and 9 bases at J, with 10 bases in the middle. Germline loops: CDR1 PRHDT, CDR2 FYEKMQ (reference sequence). The CDR3 sequence is 14 residues long.